The 23 T cell receptor beta chains below come from one sample, sequenced in a study of T cells after yellow fever vaccination. Each CDR3 protein gets one entry after TCRdb re-called the 5' RACE reads with MiXCR. This sample has 250,000 to 400,000 distinct CDR3 sequences, with about 4.5% found just once. Sequencing used PBMCs, obtained 15 days after the yellow fever booster vaccination. Source of these receptors: a man in his late teens or twenties who received the YFV17D yellow fever vaccine.

A note on this clonotype: Compared with germline, one end of the junction differs, possibly owing to a read error. The chain recombines TRBV20-1 with TRBJ2-3; 8 bases are a match to TRBD1. The CDR3 runs 13 residues. CDR1 is DFQATT, CDR2 SNEGSKA, per germline (reference sequence). The CDR3 loop reads CRATGGSTDTQYF. In nucleotides, the CDR3 is TGCAGGGCTACAGGGGGAAGCACAGATACGCAGTATTTT.

This clonotype showed up just a few times. The chain employs TRBV4-1 and TRBJ2-1, with 7 bases lining up with TRBD2. Losses at the gene ends were 3 bases for V and 2 bases for J; bases not matched to a gene: 10. The CDR3 spans 17 residues. Looked up from germline, CDR1 is MGHRA and CDR2 is YSYEKL. CDR3 region: CASSHTQKRGAYNEQFF. Here the CDR3 DNA reads TGCGCCAGCAGCCACACCCAAAAGCGGGGCGCCTACAATGAGCAGTTCTTC.

This clonotype has only a few counts. This chain joins TRBV28 and TRBJ1-5; D ambiguous. The germline V gene has CDR1 MDHEN and CDR2 SYDVKM. Between the trimmed V and J ends, which lost 7 bases and 0 bases, there was a span of 13 bases. The CDR3 has 15 residues. The CDR3 spells CASTSPQYSNQPQHF. CDR3 nucleotides: TGTGCCAGCACTTCCCCACAGTATAGCAATCAGCCCCAGCATTTT.

The sample holds a few counts of this clonotype. The chain employs TRBV5-1 and TRBJ2-3; no clear D gene. CDR1 SGHRS and CDR2 YFSETQ come from the germline V gene. V was pared by 0 bases and J by 1 base, with 9 bases between. This CDR3 spans 15 amino acids. CDR3 nucleotides: TGCGCCAGCAGCTTGGTGGTAGCTGGCACAGATACGCAGTATTTT. As protein: CASSLVVAGTDTQYF.

V and J are TRBV9 and TRBJ1-6; D ambiguous. The CDR3 has 12 amino acids. CDR1 is SGDLS and CDR2 is YYNGEE in the germline V gene. Trimming removed 4 bases at V and 7 bases at J, with 6 bases between. The CDR3 DNA reads as TGTGCCAGCAGCCAAAGGAATTCACCCCTCCACTTT. It encodes CASSQRNSPLHF.

CDR3 sequence (DNA): TGCAGTGCTAGGTGGGGGTTCCAAGAGACCCAGTACTTC. Residues: CSARWGFQETQYF. This chain links TRBV20-1 with TRBJ2-5; D tentatively reads TRBD1 or TRBD2 (5 bases each). The CDR3 spans 13 residues. Germline V gene data show CDR1 as DFQATT and CDR2 as SNEGSKA (reference sequence). V lost 3 bases to trimming and J lost 1 base, with 9 bases between them.

The rearrangement joins TRBV12-3 or TRBV12-4 to TRBJ1-2; TRBD1 aligns across 9 bases. The CDR3 is 16 amino acids. V lost 6 bases to trimming and J lost 0 bases; unmatched junction nucleotides: 8. CDR3 DNA: TGTGCCAGCAGGGACAGGGGAAAGTTAGCTAACTATGGCTACACCTTC. Encoded protein: CASRDRGKLANYGYTF.

This clonotype was picked up many times. The J gene is TRBJ2-5, the V gene TRBV29-1, with 9 bases matching TRBD1. V gave up 8 bases and J gave up 7 bases; unmatched junction bases: 5. Germline V gene sequence: CDR1 SQVTM, CDR2 ANQGSEA. The CDR3 is 11 residues long. CDR3 sequence (DNA): TGCAGCCTTGGGACAGGGTCGACCCAGTACTTC. Protein sequence: CSLGTGSTQYF.

This clonotype was observed a few times. The chain recombines TRBV5-1 with TRBJ2-1, with 8 bases fitting TRBD2. The CDR3 extends over 15 amino acids. Losses at the gene ends were 4 bases for V and 9 bases for J; bases not matched to a gene: 12. In germline, CDR1 is SGHRS, CDR2 YFSETQ. The CDR3 DNA is TGCGCCAGCAGCCAAGAGGGGACTAGTTCCCGTGAGCAGTTCTTC. This gives the protein CASSQEGTSSREQFF.

In its sample, this clonotype was seen many times. The J gene is TRBJ1-1, the V gene TRBV28; D unclear. CDR3 length: 12 residues. V dropped 5 bases and J dropped 10 bases, with 14 bases sitting between them. In germline, CDR1 is MDHEN, CDR2 SYDVKM. CDR3 bases: TGTGCCAGCAGTAAACCGTCGCAGTCAGCTTTCTTT. The encoded protein is CASSKPSQSAFF.

Many counts were recorded for this clonotype. This rearrangement joins TRBV5-1 to TRBJ2-3, with 9 bases fitting TRBD2. The trim removed 2 bases at V and 2 bases at J, leaving 12 bases unmatched. CDR3 length: 18 amino acids. The V gene's germline CDR1 is SGHRS and CDR2 YFSETQ. Written as DNA, the CDR3 is TGCGCCAGCAGCTTTAGACGGGCTAGCGGGGTGCTCACAGATACGCAGTATTTT. Translating it yields CASSFRRASGVLTDTQYF.

V is TRBV11-1 and J is TRBJ2-1, with D perhaps TRBD1 or TRBD2 (6 bases each). Trimming took off 0 bases at V and 8 bases at J, with 17 bases between the two ends. The germline gives CDR1 SGHAT, CDR2 FQDESV (reference sequence). The CDR3 length is 16 residues. The CDR3 DNA is TGTGCCAGCAGCTTAGCGCCGGGGGCCGGTTTCGATGAGCAGTTCTTC. This translates into CASSLAPGAGFDEQFF. The full variable domain, its missing parts supplied by reference TRBV11-1 and TRBJ2-1, is EAEVAQSPRYKITEKSQAVAFWCDPISGHATLYWYRQILGQGPELLVQFQDESVVDDSQLPKDRFSAERLKGVDSTLKIQPAELGDSAMYLCASSLAPGAGFDEQFFGPGTRLTVL.

In this sample, this clonotype turned up many times. The chain is built from TRBV12-3 or TRBV12-4 and TRBJ2-3, with a possible D match to TRBD2 (6 bases). The germline V and J ends were trimmed by 4 bases and 4 bases, with 15 bases remaining between them. The CDR3 sequence is 15 residues long. The CDR3 nucleotides are TGTGCCAGCAGTTCAATCGGGGGTAGGGCAGATACGCAGTATTTT. Translation gives CASSSIGGRADTQYF.

This clonotype was found a few times. The chain links TRBV28 to TRBJ2-7; 7 nucleotides line up with TRBD2. The CDR3 is 13 amino acids. Trimming removed 7 bases from V and 5 bases from J; junction bases left unmatched: 8. CDR1 MDHEN and CDR2 SYDVKM come from the germline V gene. This CDR3 is CASTSPGRDEQYV. DNA for the CDR3: TGTGCCAGCACTTCTCCGGGGAGGGACGAGCAGTACGTC.

The chain links TRBV7-3 to TRBJ2-3; the match to TRBD2 covers 10 bases. Trimming at V came to 5 bases and at J to 2 bases, leaving 13 bases not matched to a gene. The CDR3 sequence is 18 residues long. CDR1 and CDR2 from the germline V gene are SGHTA and FQGTGA. CDR3 DNA: TGTGCCAGCAGCCGACCCTCGCAAAGCGGGGGGGCCACAGATACGCAGTATTTT. It codes for CASSRPSQSGGATDTQYF.

This clonotype appeared a few times. The chain recombines TRBV4-3 with TRBJ2-3, with a possible D match to TRBD2 (6 bases). V lost 4 bases and J 10 bases, leaving 24 bases between the germline ends. Germline V CDR1 and CDR2: LGHNA, YSLEER. The CDR3 extends over 16 amino acids. Here the CDR3 DNA reads TGCGCCAGCAGCCTGACCGGGACTGGCGTGAGTGAAGCGCAGTATTTT. The encoded protein is CASSLTGTGVSEAQYF.

This clonotype has ten or more counts. This chain uses TRBV20-1 with TRBJ1-5; TRBD1 might be the D (5 bases). From germline, CDR1 is DFQATT and CDR2 SNEGSKA (reference sequence). V was cut by 0 bases and J by 3 bases, with 15 bases left in between. This CDR3 region has 16 residues. The CDR3 protein is CSARELGQGLNQPQHF. DNA of the CDR3: TGCAGTGCTAGAGAGTTGGGGCAGGGACTCAATCAGCCCCAGCATTTT.

The table lists this clonotype with many counts. The J gene is TRBJ2-1, the V gene TRBV7-3, with TRBD2 matching over 12 bases. The CDR3 contains 20 residues. Losses at the gene ends were 5 bases for V and 3 bases for J; bases not matched to a gene: 17. Germline CDR1 reads SGHTA; CDR2 reads FQGTGA. CDR3 protein: CASSLRSSGGVSGSYNEQFF. In DNA form, the CDR3 reads TGTGCCAGCAGCCTAAGGTCTAGCGGGGGGGTAAGCGGTAGCTACAATGAGCAGTTCTTC. The whole variable domain, filled in from reference TRBV7-3 and TRBJ2-1, reads GAGVSQTPSNKVTEKGKYVELRCDPISGHTALYWYRQSLGQGPEFLIYFQGTGAADDSGLPNDRFFAVRPEGSVSTLKIQRTERGDSAVYLCASSLRSSGGVSGSYNEQFFGPGTRLTVL.

The table lists this clonotype with a few counts. V gene TRBV6-5 combines with J gene TRBJ2-4, with a possible D match to TRBD2 (5 bases). V was pared by 6 bases and J by 2 bases, with 11 bases between. The CDR3 covers 14 residues. The V gene's germline CDR1 is MNHEY and CDR2 SVGAGI. This CDR3 is CASRKSGTKNIQYF. CDR3 coding DNA: TGTGCCAGCAGAAAAAGCGGCACCAAAAACATTCAGTACTTC.

The chain carries TRBV2 and TRBJ1-5; the D gene is possibly TRBD1 (5 bases). Germline lookup yields CDR1 SNHLY and CDR2 FYNNEI. Between the trimmed V and J ends, which lost 5 bases and 7 bases, there was a span of 15 bases. CDR3 length: 14 residues. The CDR3 here is CASSLDSPEQPQHF. The CDR3 region has the DNA TGTGCCAGCAGTTTAGACAGTCCTGAGCAGCCCCAGCATTTT.

This clonotype was seen a handful of times. The V call is TRBV4-3, the J call TRBJ2-7; 8 positions match TRBD1. V was clipped by 1 base and J by 0 bases; unmatched bases: 11. Per germline, CDR1 LGHNA and CDR2 YSLEER. This CDR3 is built from 18 residues. The CDR3 region is CASSQGTVGTGLSYEQYF. The CDR3 nucleotides read TGCGCCAGCAGCCAAGGAACTGTCGGGACAGGTCTCTCCTACGAGCAGTACTTC.

The V call is TRBV6-5, the J call TRBJ1-1, with a weak D call TRBD1 (6 bases). The CDR3 is 13 residues long. CDR1 and CDR2 from the germline V gene are MNHEY and SVGAGI. Trimming pared 11 bases from V and 2 bases from J, leaving 15 bases between. The CDR3 DNA reads as TGTGCCTGCGCTGCGGGGGGCAACACTGAAGCTTTCTTT. Translating it yields CACAAGGNTEAFF.

This clonotype was detected many times. Its ends do not fully match the called genes, so a read error is possible. The chain carries TRBV5-1 and TRBJ1-2; D is unresolved. The CDR3 spans 11 residues. The germline CDR1 and CDR2 sequences are SGHRS and YFSETQ. The CDR3 spells CASSPTEIRAF. CDR3 DNA sequence: TGCGCCAGCAGCCCGACGGAGATTAGGGCCTTC.